Here is one T cell receptor (beta chain) with its context. Its antigen is still unknown. These data come from a study of persistence of HIV-infected CD4 T cells. This CDR3 is 16 amino acids long. With 3 bases removed from V and 4 bases from J, the gap between germline ends came to 17 bases. Germline assignment: CDR1 SGDLS and CDR2 YYNGEE. Study-level findings and limits: TCRbeta richness was lower in CMV- and Gag-responding cells than in anti-CD3/anti-CD28-responding cells.

Lysates of CMV-infected fibroblasts at 10 ug/mL stimulated these cells. Sorted nonresponding memory CD4+ T cells were CD40L-negative, CD69-negative, CD45RO-high. The immunoSEQ assay was version 4, run in survey mode. Assay: immunoSEQ multiplex PCR; the TCRdb copy retains only in-frame clones and omits some. The sample carries 25,000 to 35,000 clones, roughly four fifths recorded once. The specimen comprised CD4+ T cells sorted from PBMCs after approximately 20-hour stimulation, sampled from a patient who received antiretroviral therapy. This TCR was sampled from an adult man with HIV who was CMV-seropositive. This chain uses TRBV9 with TRBJ1-3, with D perhaps TRBD1 (6 bases). The CDR3 protein is CASSGEGGTKGNTIYF. In DNA form, the CDR3 reads TGTGCCAGCAGCGGCGAGGGGGGGACTAAAGGAAACACCATATATTTT.